The T cell receptor beta chain described here comes from a study of blood T cell repertoires in COVID-19. Looking at the study overall: Samples came from the United States, Italy and Spain, spanning acute and convalescent COVID-19. T cells, B-cell-depleted T cells, or PBMCs provided the cDNA or gDNA that served as material.

This clone has more than one count but fewer than ten. The CDR3 covers 13 residues. V lost 3 bases to trimming and J lost 4 bases, with 9 bases between them. Per the study methods: Estimation of nucleated cell counts was performed using reference gene primer amplification. Here immunoSEQ multiplex PCR was the method, and the copy in TCRdb shows in-frame clones only, minus some. V, J and clone size are those of that table, while D and trimming were read from the DNA. This sample has 120,000 or so clones; less than 85% occur once, and the top ten carry 0.7% to 1%. The clonotype comes from a human donor with acute or convalescent COVID-19. The donor label of this sample is uncertain. Sequenced input: peripheral blood. The rearrangement links TRBV12-3 or TRBV12-4 to TRBJ1-2; no reliable D call. This CDR3 reads CASSFRSFYGYTF. In DNA, the CDR3 is TGTGCCAGCAGTTTTCGGTCATTCTATGGCTACACCTTC.